The 6 T cell receptor beta chains presented below share a single source sample, sequenced in a study of cytomegalovirus exposure and HLA in healthy donors. Profiling relied on immunoSEQ multiplex PCR, and the TCRdb table lists in-frame clones only, not all of them. The sample carries over 85,000 clones, roughly 90% recorded once. Sequencing was carried out using PBMCs. The receptors shown here come from a woman younger than 30 in good health and CMV-seronegative.

This chain joins TRBV4-2 and TRBJ2-5; TRBD2 agrees at 10 bases. The CDR3 is 17 residues long. CDR1 is LGHNA, CDR2 YNFKEQ, per germline. Germline trimming cut 1 base from V and 4 bases from J; bases unmatched to any gene: 9. CDR3 region: CASSQVSSGGGGETQYF. In DNA form, the CDR3 reads TGTGCCAGCAGCCAAGTTTCTAGCGGGGGCGGCGGAGAGACCCAGTACTTC.

This clone was found many times. J is TRBJ2-5 and V is TRBV19, with D unclear. Germline V gene data show CDR1 as LNHDA and CDR2 as SQIVND (reference sequence). The length of the CDR3 is 15 residues. Trimming pared 3 bases from V and 4 bases from J, leaving 15 bases between. CDR3 in DNA: TGTGCCAGTAGTATCTTATTAACCCGGGTAGAGACCCAGTACTTC. Its protein is CASSILLTRVETQYF.

This sequence joins TRBV11-2 and TRBJ1-5; no definite D call. V was cut by 0 bases and J by 5 bases, with 8 bases left in between. CDR3 size: 14 residues. From germline, CDR1 is SGHAT and CDR2 FQNNGV. The CDR3 nucleotides read TGTGCCAGCAGCTTAGATCGGCGGCATCAGCCCCAGCATTTT. Residues: CASSLDRRHQPQHF.

The sample holds one count of this clone. J is TRBJ2-7 and V is TRBV6-1, with a possible D match to TRBD1 (5 bases). CDR3 length: 14 residues. The V end was cut by 6 bases, the J end by 2 bases, with 14 bases between. Germline V gives CDR1 MNHNS, CDR2 SASEGT. CDR3 nucleotide sequence: TGTGCCAGCAGGGGGCCTGGACGGACCTACGAGCAGTACTTC. This translates into CASRGPGRTYEQYF.

The genes are TRBV4-2 and TRBJ2-1; tentatively, D is TRBD1 (6 bases). V shed 2 bases and J shed 15 bases, with 20 bases lying between them. Germline-derived CDR1 and CDR2 are LGHNA and YNFKEQ. This CDR3 is 14 amino acids long. CDR3 loop: CASSQISTTGIPFF. CDR3 in DNA: TGTGCCAGCAGCCAAATTTCAACAACAGGGATCCCGTTCTTC.

The sample holds a few counts of this clone. The chain combines TRBV6-4 with TRBJ1-4; 9 nucleotides align to TRBD1. Germline V gene lookup returns CDR1 MRHNA and CDR2 SNTAGT. J lost 4 bases, V lost 5 bases, and 2 bases had no gene match. The length of the CDR3 is 14 residues. The CDR3 sequence is CASSPGQGNEKLFF. The CDR3 DNA sequence: TGTGCCAGCAGTCCGGGACAGGGTAATGAAAAACTGTTTTTT.